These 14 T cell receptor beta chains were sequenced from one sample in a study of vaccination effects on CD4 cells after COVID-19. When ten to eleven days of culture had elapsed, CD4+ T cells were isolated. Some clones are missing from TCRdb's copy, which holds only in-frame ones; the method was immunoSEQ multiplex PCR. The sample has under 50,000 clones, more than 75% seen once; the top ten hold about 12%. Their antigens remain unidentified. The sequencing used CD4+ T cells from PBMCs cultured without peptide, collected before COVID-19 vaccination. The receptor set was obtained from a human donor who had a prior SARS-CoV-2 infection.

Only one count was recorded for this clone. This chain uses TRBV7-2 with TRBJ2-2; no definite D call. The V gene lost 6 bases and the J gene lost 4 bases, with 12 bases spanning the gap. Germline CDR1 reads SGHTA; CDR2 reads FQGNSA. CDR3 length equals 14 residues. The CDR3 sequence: CASSTSTLTGELFF. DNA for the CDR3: TGTGCCAGCAGTACTTCAACCCTCACCGGGGAGCTGTTTTTT.

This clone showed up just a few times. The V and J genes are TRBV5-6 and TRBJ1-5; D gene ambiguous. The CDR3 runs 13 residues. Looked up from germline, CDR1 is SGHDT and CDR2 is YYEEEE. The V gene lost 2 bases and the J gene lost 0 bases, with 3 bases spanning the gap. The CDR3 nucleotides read TGTGCCAGCAGCTTCGGTAGCAATCAGCCCCAGCATTTT. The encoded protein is CASSFGSNQPQHF.

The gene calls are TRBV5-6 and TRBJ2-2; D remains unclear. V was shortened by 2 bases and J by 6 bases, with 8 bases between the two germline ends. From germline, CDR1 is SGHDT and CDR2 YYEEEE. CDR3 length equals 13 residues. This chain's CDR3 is CASSFFTPGELFF. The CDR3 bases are TGTGCCAGCAGCTTCTTTACCCCCGGGGAGCTGTTTTTT.

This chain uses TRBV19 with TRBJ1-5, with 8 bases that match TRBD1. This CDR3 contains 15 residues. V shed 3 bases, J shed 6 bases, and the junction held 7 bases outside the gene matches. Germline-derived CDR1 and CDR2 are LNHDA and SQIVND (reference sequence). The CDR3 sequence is CASSISAGGGQPQHF. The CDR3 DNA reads TGTGCCAGTAGTATTTCCGCAGGGGGCGGTCAGCCCCAGCATTTT. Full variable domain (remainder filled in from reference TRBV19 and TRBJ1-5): DGGITQSPKYLFRKEGQNVTLSCEQNLNHDAMYWYRQDPGQGLRLIYYSQIVNDFQKGDIAEGYSVSREKKESFPLTVTSAQKNPTAFYLCASSISAGGGQPQHFGDGTRLSIL.

This chain's CDR3 is CASSLGGTDEKLFF. DNA of the CDR3: TGCGCCAGCAGCTTAGGCGGGACCGATGAAAAACTGTTTTTT. The rearrangement links TRBV5-1 to TRBJ1-4; TRBD1 is a possible D gene (5 bases). This CDR3 contains 14 residues. Germline CDR1 reads SGHRS; CDR2 reads YFSETQ. V was cut by 2 bases and J by 6 bases, with 11 bases left in between.

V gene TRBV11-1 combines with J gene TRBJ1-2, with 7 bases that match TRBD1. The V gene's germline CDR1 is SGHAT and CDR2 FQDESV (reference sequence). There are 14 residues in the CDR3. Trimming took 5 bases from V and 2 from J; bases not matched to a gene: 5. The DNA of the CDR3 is TGTGCCAGCAGCGTAGACAGGGACAACTATGGCTACACCTTC. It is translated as CASSVDRDNYGYTF.

The CDR3 DNA reads as TGTGCCAGCAGTCGGGACAGAACCTACGAGCAGTACTTC. It codes for CASSRDRTYEQYF. This sequence joins TRBV28 and TRBJ2-7; 7 nucleotides align to TRBD1. The CDR3 totals 13 residues. The V gene's germline CDR1 is MDHEN and CDR2 SYDVKM. With V trimmed by 5 bases and J by 2 bases, 3 bases remained unmatched.

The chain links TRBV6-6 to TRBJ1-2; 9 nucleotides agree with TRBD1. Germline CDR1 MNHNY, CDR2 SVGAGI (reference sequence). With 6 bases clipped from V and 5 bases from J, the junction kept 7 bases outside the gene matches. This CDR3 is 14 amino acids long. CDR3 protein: CASSTGTGQYGYTF. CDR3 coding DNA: TGTGCCAGCAGCACCGGGACAGGGCAATATGGCTACACCTTC.

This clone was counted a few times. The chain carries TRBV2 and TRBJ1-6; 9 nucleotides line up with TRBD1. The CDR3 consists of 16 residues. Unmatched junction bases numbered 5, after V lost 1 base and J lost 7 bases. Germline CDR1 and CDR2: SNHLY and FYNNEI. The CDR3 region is CASSEGRDRANSPLHF. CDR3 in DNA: TGTGCCAGCAGTGAAGGCAGGGACAGGGCCAATTCACCCCTCCACTTT.

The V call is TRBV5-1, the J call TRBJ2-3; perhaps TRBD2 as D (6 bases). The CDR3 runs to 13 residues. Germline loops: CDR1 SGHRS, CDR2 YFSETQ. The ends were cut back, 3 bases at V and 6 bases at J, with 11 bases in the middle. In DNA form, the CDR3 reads TGCGCCAGCAGCTACGGGACTTCCGATACGCAGTATTTT. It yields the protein CASSYGTSDTQYF.

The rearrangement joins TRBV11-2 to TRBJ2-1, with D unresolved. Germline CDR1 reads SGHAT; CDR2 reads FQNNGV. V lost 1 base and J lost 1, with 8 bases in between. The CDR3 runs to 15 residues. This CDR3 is CASSLVRNSYNEQFF. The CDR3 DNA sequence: TGTGCCAGCAGCTTAGTGCGAAATTCCTACAATGAGCAGTTCTTC.

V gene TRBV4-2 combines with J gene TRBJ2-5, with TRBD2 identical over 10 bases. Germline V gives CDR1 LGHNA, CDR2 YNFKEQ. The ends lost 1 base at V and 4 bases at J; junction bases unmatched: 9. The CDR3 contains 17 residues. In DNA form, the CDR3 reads TGTGCCAGCAGCCAAGCCGGAGCGGGAGGGCCAGGAGAGACCCAGTACTTC. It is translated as CASSQAGAGGPGETQYF.

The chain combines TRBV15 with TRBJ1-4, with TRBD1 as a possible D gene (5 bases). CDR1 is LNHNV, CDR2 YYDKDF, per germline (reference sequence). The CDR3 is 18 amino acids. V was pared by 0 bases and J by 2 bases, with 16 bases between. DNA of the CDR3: TGTGCCACCAGCAGAGATAGGGCAGGGAGGGCGACTAATGAAAAACTGTTTTTT. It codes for CATSRDRAGRATNEKLFF.

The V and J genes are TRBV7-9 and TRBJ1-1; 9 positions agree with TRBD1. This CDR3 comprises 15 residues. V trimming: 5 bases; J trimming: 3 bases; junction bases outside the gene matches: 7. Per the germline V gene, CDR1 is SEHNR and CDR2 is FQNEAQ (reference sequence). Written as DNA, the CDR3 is TGTGCCAGCAGCCACCCGGGACAGGGTCACACTGAAGCTTTCTTT. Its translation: CASSHPGQGHTEAFF.